The rows below give T cell receptor beta chains drawn from one sample of a study of shared clonotypes between healthy human individuals. Assay: immunoSEQ multiplex PCR; the TCRdb copy retains only in-frame clones and omits some. Of millions of clones listed, about 92% are singletons. The source material was naive CD8+ T cells from PBMCs. The receptor set was obtained from a man aged 18 to 30 in good health. Some clones in this sample may be carry-over from other donors' samples. Both conserved end residues are part of each CDR3. A D gene is named only where the DNA matches it firmly. Clone size appears in some rows only: once, few, many, or a class for an expanded clone.

>17|TRBJ2-7|-|TRBD1|TRBV5-6
TGTGCCAGCAGCTTGGCTTTTTCCGGACAGGGGGTCGACGAGCAGTACTTC
CASSLAFSGQGVDEQYF
>12|TRBJ2-7|-|-|TRBV30
TGTGCCTGGAGTGACGGGGGGCTGGAGCAGTACTTC
CAWSDGGLEQYF
>12|TRBJ2-7|-|TRBD1|TRBV27
TGTGCCAGCCGGGACAGGGGGCACGAGCAGTACTTC
CASRDRGHEQYF
>15|TRBJ2-3|-|TRBD2|TRBV19
TGTGCCAGTAGTATACTAGCGGGGGGCACAGATACGCAGTATTTT
CASSILAGGTDTQYF
>19|TRBJ2-6|-|TRBD2|TRBV5-4
TGTGCCAGCAGCCTGGGACTAGCGGGAGGGATAGCTGGGGCCAACGTCCTGACTTTC
CASSLGLAGGIAGANVLTF
>14|TRBJ2-1|once|-|TRBV18
TGTGCCAGCTCACGGACCCTCGGAGACGGTGAGCAGTTCTTC
CASSRTLGDGEQFF
>15|TRBJ2-1|-|-|TRBV4-3
TGCGCCAGCAGCCAAGAAGCGCGGGGCTACAATGAGCAGTTCTTC
CASSQEARGYNEQFF
>18|TRBJ1-5|-|-|TRBV4-1
TGCGCCAGCAGCCAAGTCCGGGTTACAGGGTATAGCAATCAGCCCCAGCATTTT
CASSQVRVTGYSNQPQHF
>14|TRBJ2-2|-|TRBD2|TRBV30
TGTGCCTGGAGCCTAGCGGACGGAGCCGGGGAGCTGTTTTTT
CAWSLADGAGELFF
>14|TRBJ2-5|-|-|TRBV6-1
TGTGCCAGCGGGGTTTGGGGATCAGGGGAGACCCAGTACTTC
CASGVWGSGETQYF
>15|TRBJ1-1|once|-|TRBV11-3
TGTGCCAGCACTCTAAGGGTGGTCGGGGTGAGTGAAGCTTTCTTT
CASTLRVVGVSEAFF
>14|TRBJ2-7|-|-|TRBV6-1
TGTGCCAGCATTACTATCCGGGGGTCCTACGAGCAGTACTTC
CASITIRGSYEQYF
>15|TRBJ2-1|-|TRBD2|TRBV19
TGTGCCAGTAGCACGAGGACTAGCGGGAGCCATGAGCAGTTCTTC
CASSTRTSGSHEQFF
>16|TRBJ2-3|once|-|TRBV15
TGTGCCACCAGCAGAGATCGGGCTAGCGTCACAGATACGCAGTATTTT
CATSRDRASVTDTQYF
>15|TRBJ2-2|-|-|TRBV19
TGTGCCAGTAGTATGGGGGTACGGGTGACCGGGGAGCTGTTTTTT
CASSMGVRVTGELFF
>14|TRBJ2-1|once|-|TRBV27
TGTGCCAGCAGTTTATTTCCAGAGGGCAATGAGCAGTTCTTC
CASSLFPEGNEQFF
>17|TRBJ1-3|-|-|TRBV28
TGTGCCAGCAGCCTATCGACCGCGTATAGCTCTGGAAACACCATATATTTT
CASSLSTAYSSGNTIYF
>16|TRBJ1-2|-|-|TRBV15
TGTGCCACCAGCACTCCAGGGGAGGGTGCTACCTATGGCTACACCTTC
CATSTPGEGATYGYTF
>14|TRBJ1-5|-|-|TRBV5-8
TGTGCCAGCAGCCCGGACAGCAGCAATCAGCCCCAGCATTTT
CASSPDSSNQPQHF
>16|TRBJ2-3|-|-|TRBV27
TGTGCCAGCAGTTTAGGTCTAGCGTCTTTCGTAGATACGCAGTATTTT
CASSLGLASFVDTQYF
>17|TRBJ2-7|-|-|TRBV12-2
TGTGCAAGTCGCTTAGTCTTCTACCGGGACAGCCATTACGAGCAGTACTTC
CASRLVFYRDSHYEQYF
>15|TRBJ2-5|-|-|TRBV7-8
TGTGCCAGCAGCCTCTACCGGGGCTACCAAGAGACCCAGTACTTC
CASSLYRGYQETQYF
>15|TRBJ2-7|-|-|TRBV2
TGTGCCAGCAGCCTCTCGGCGGAGGGAGACTACGAGCAGTACTTC
CASSLSAEGDYEQYF
>15|TRBJ2-7|-|-|TRBV21-1
TGTGCCAGCAGCAAAGTTGGGAGAGACACCTACGAGCAGTACTTC
CASSKVGRDTYEQYF
>14|TRBJ2-2|-|-|TRBV28
TGTGCCAGCAACCCCACCGGAGACACCGGGGAGCTGTTTTTT
CASNPTGDTGELFF
>15|TRBJ2-2|-|TRBD2|TRBV9
TGTGCCAGCAGCGTAGCGGGAGGAATGGCCGGGGAGCTGTTTTTT
CASSVAGGMAGELFF
>18|TRBJ2-5|once|TRBD2|TRBV27
TGTGCCAGCAGTTTATTTCCCCTAGCGGGAGATCATTTAGAGACCCAGTACTTC
CASSLFPLAGDHLETQYF
>14|TRBJ1-1|-|TRBD1|TRBV5-6
TGTGCCAGCAGCTTGCGCCCGGGACAGCCTGAAGCTTTCTTT
CASSLRPGQPEAFF
>14|TRBJ2-7|-|-|TRBV7-9
TGTGCCAGCAGTAGGGACCTCGGATGGGGCGAGCAGTACTTC
CASSRDLGWGEQYF
>17|TRBJ2-2|-|TRBD2|TRBV19
TGTGCCAGTACCGAACGTAGCGGGAGGGGGAACACCGGGGAGCTGTTTTTT
CASTERSGRGNTGELFF
>15|TRBJ1-1|-|TRBD1|TRBV27
TGTGCCAGCAGTTTATCGGACAGGGGTAACACTGAAGCTTTCTTT
CASSLSDRGNTEAFF
>11|TRBJ1-2|-|-|TRBV6-1
TGTGCGGGGAGTTATAACTATGGCTACACCTTC
CAGSYNYGYTF
>12|TRBJ2-2|-|-|TRBV5-1
TGCGCCAGCAGCTCTCCCTCCGGGGAGCTGTTTTTT
CASSSPSGELFF
>17|TRBJ1-1|-|-|TRBV27
TGTGCCAGCAGTTTACATAAGTTTGGGGCTGGGGGAACTGAAGCTTTCTTT
CASSLHKFGAGGTEAFF
>14|TRBJ2-1|-|TRBD2|TRBV6-1
TGTGCCAGCAGTGGCCTAGCGGGGGACGTTCAGCAGTTCTTC
CASSGLAGDVQQFF
>11|TRBJ2-3|-|-|TRBV19
TGTGCCAGTAGTATGAATGGGGTACGGGCTTTT
CASSMNGVRAF
>18|TRBJ2-2|-|-|TRBV4-3
TGCGCCAGCAGCCAAGTCTGGGGCGCCCGGGGCCCCACCGGGGAGCTGTTTTTT
CASSQVWGARGPTGELFF
>15|TRBJ2-1|-|TRBD2|TRBV28
TGTGCCAGCAGTCCAGCGGGAGAAACCTACAATGAGCAGTTCTTC
CASSPAGETYNEQFF
>15|TRBJ2-7|-|-|TRBV2
TGTGCCAGCAGTGTACAGGGCGGGGGTTCCTACGAGCAGTACTTC
CASSVQGGGSYEQYF
>14|TRBJ2-7|-|TRBD1|TRBV5-6
TGTGCCAGCAGCTTTCGACAGGGCTACTACGAGCAGTACTTC
CASSFRQGYYEQYF
>14|TRBJ1-4|-|-|TRBV5-6
TGTGCCAGCAGCTTTGGGACTCATGGTGAAAAACTGTTTTTT
CASSFGTHGEKLFF
>14|TRBJ1-2|once|-|TRBV7-9
TGTGCCAGCAGCCCGGCCCGACAGAACTATGGCTACACCTTC
CASSPARQNYGYTF
>17|TRBJ1-4|-|-|TRBV11-2
TGTGCCAGCAGCTTAGATCGTGAAGCCAGGAGAAATGAAAAACTGTTTTTT
CASSLDREARRNEKLFF
>15|TRBJ1-1|-|-|TRBV4-2
TGTGCCAGCAGCCAAGCAACAGGCCCGGGCACTGAAGCTTTCTTT
CASSQATGPGTEAFF
>15|TRBJ2-5|-|-|TRBV27
TGTGCCAGCAGTCCAACACGGACTGAAGGCGAGACCCAGTACTTC
CASSPTRTEGETQYF
>15|TRBJ2-3|-|TRBD2|TRBV7-9
TGTGCCAGCAGCTCGACTAGCGGCCCCACAGATACGCAGTATTTT
CASSSTSGPTDTQYF
>14|TRBJ2-4|-|TRBD1|TRBV15
TGTGCCACCGAGGGGGCGGTCGGCAAAAACATTCAGTACTTC
CATEGAVGKNIQYF
>15|TRBJ2-1|once|TRBD2|TRBV28
TGTGCCAGCAGCCCAGGACTAGCGGAGAACAATGAGCAGTTCTTC
CASSPGLAENNEQFF
>15|TRBJ2-5|-|-|TRBV28
TGTGCCAGCAGACCGACGGGACACCAGTGGGAGACCCAGTACTTC
CASRPTGHQWETQYF
>15|TRBJ2-7|-|TRBD1|TRBV6-5
TGTGCCAGCAGTTACTCGGTGACAGGGTTCTACGAGCAGTACTTC
CASSYSVTGFYEQYF
>11|TRBJ2-7|-|-|TRBV10-3
TGTGCCATCAGGGCCCTCGGCGAGCAGTACTTC
CAIRALGEQYF
>14|TRBJ2-7|-|TRBD2|TRBV5-4
TGTGCCAGCAGCGGACGGGAGGGGACCTACGAGCAGTACTTC
CASSGREGTYEQYF
>15|TRBJ2-1|-|TRBD2|TRBV4-3
TGCGCCAGCAGCCGGGACGGACTAGCGGCCAATGAGCAGTTCTTC
CASSRDGLAANEQFF
>15|TRBJ1-4|-|-|TRBV11-2
TGTGCCAGCAGCTTAGGGGCAGGGACTAATGAAAAACTGTTTTTT
CASSLGAGTNEKLFF